The clone carrying this T cell receptor beta chain was seen repeatedly, ten times or more. Germline V gene lookup returns CDR1 SEHNR and CDR2 FQNEAQ (reference sequence). CDR3 size: 15 residues. The germline V and J ends were trimmed by 7 bases and 2 bases, with 18 bases remaining between them. This sample was taken from a study of Graves' ophthalmopathy and Graves' hyperthyroidism. Amplification of TCR beta CDR3 regions used RNA transcripts. An initial RT-PCR round employing HTBI primers preceded a second-round multiplex PCR. TCRdb re-derived calls from the multiplex PCR reads in MiXCR, one entry per CDR3 protein. The sample has fewer than 350,000 distinct CDR3 sequences, 15% to 20% seen once.

The sequenced sample was peripheral blood. The V and J genes are TRBV7-9 and TRBJ2-7; perhaps TRBD1 as D (5 bases). The sequence was collected from an adult man with Graves' ophthalmopathy. The CDR3 spells CASTSRAERTYEQYF. DNA for the CDR3: TGTGCCAGCACCTCCAGGGCCGAAAGGACCTACGAGCAGTACTTC.